A few counts support the clone carrying this T cell receptor beta chain. Its antigen is unidentified. This record comes from a study of beta chain features in type 1 diabetes. Expressed TCRB transcripts got sequenced, as all isolated RNA was reverse transcribed. TCRdb keeps only in-frame clones here, not all; method: immunoSEQ multiplex PCR. The sample includes roughly 400,000 clones, approximately 15% seen only once; the top ten take 0.035% to 0.045%. Study-wide results and limits: Equally in patients and controls, PCR might preferentially amplify shorter templates.

Every donor provided one heparinised blood draw, which averaged about 120 mL. The sample comprised naive CD4+ T cells from blood. The sequence was obtained from a man younger than 40 in good health.

This CDR3 reads CASRRTVAETQYF. The CDR3 DNA is TGTGCCAGCCGCCGGACTGTCGCAGAGACCCAGTACTTC. This sequence joins TRBV5-5 and TRBJ2-5, with D perhaps matching TRBD2 (5 bases). The CDR3 length is 13 residues. The ends were cut back, 7 bases at V and 4 bases at J, with 14 bases in the middle. Germline values: CDR1 SGHKS, CDR2 YYEKEE (reference sequence).